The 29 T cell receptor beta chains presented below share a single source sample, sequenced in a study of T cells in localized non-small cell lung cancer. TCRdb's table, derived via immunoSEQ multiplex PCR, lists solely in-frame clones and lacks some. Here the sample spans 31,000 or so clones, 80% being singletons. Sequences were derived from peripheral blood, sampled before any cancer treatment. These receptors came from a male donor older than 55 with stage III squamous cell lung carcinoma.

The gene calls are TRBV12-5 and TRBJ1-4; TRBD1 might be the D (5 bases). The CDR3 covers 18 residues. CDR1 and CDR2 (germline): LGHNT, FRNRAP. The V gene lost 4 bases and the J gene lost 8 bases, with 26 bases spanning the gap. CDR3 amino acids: CASGSPIQSRDPKEKLFF. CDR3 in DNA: TGTGCTAGTGGTTCCCCAATCCAATCCCGGGACCCGAAGGAAAAACTGTTTTTT.

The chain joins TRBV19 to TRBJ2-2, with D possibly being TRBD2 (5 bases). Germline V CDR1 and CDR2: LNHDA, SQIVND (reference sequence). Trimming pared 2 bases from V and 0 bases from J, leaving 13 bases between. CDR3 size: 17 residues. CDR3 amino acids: CASSIRRGLANTGELFF. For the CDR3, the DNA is TGTGCCAGTAGTATACGGCGCGGACTCGCGAACACCGGGGAGCTGTTTTTT.

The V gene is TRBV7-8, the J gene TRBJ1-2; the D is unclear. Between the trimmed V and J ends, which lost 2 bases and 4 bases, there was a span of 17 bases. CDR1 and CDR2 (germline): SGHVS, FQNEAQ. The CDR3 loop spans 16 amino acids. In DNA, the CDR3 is TGTGCCAGCAGCTTAAAGGCCAACCAGATTCCCTATGGCTACACCTTC. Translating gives CASSLKANQIPYGYTF.

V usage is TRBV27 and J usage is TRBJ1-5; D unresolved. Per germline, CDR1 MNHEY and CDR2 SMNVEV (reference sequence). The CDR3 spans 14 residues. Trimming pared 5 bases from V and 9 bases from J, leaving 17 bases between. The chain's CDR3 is CASSQRGGMRPQHF. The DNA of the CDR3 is TGTGCCAGCAGTCAACGCGGCGGGATGAGGCCCCAGCATTTT.

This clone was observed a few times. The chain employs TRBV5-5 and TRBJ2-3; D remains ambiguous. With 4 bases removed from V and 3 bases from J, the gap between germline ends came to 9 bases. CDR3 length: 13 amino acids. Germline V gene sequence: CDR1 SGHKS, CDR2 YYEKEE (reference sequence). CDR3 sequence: CASSPPPTDTQYF. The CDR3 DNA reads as TGTGCCAGCAGCCCTCCCCCGACAGATACGCAGTATTTT.

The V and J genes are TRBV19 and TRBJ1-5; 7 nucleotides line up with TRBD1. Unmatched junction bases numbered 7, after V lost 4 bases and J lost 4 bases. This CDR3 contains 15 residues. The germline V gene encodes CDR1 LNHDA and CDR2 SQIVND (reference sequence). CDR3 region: CASSTETGRNQPQHF. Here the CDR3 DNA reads TGTGCCAGTAGTACAGAGACAGGGCGTAATCAGCCCCAGCATTTT. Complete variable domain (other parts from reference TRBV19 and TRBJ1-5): DGGITQSPKYLFRKEGQNVTLSCEQNLNHDAMYWYRQDPGQGLRLIYYSQIVNDFQKGDIAEGYSVSREKKESFPLTVTSAQKNPTAFYLCASSTETGRNQPQHFGDGTRLSIL.

CDR3: CASSLASGQGNYGYTF. CDR3 in DNA: TGTGCCAGCAGCTTAGCCTCGGGACAGGGAAACTATGGCTACACCTTC. This chain connects TRBV7-2 to TRBJ1-2, with TRBD1 matching 9 bases. The CDR3 consists of 16 residues. Germline-derived CDR1 and CDR2 are SGHTA and FQGNSA. V lost 0 bases and J lost 2; bases outside the gene matches: 4.

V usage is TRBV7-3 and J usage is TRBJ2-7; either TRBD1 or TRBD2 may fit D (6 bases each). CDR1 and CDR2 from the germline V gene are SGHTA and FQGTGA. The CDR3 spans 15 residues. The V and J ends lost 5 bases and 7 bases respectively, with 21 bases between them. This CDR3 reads CASSPGGGRPNEQYF. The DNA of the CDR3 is TGTGCCAGCAGCCCCGGAGGGGGGCGCCCTAATGAGCAGTACTTC. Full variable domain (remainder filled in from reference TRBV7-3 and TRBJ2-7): GAGVSQTPSNKVTEKGKYVELRCDPISGHTALYWYRQSLGQGPEFLIYFQGTGAADDSGLPNDRFFAVRPEGSVSTLKIQRTERGDSAVYLCASSPGGGRPNEQYFGPGTRLTVT.

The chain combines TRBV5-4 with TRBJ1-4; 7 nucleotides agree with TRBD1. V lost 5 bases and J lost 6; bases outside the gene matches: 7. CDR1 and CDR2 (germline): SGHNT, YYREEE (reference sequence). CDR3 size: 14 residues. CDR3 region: CASSSRQGDEKLFF. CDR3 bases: TGTGCCAGCAGTTCACGACAGGGCGATGAAAAACTGTTTTTT. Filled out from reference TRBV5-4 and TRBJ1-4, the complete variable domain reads ETGVTQSPTHLIKTRGQQVTLRCSSQSGHNTVSWYQQALGQGPQFIFQYYREEENGRGNFPPRFSGLQFPNYSSELNVNALELDDSALYLCASSSRQGDEKLFFGSGTQLSVL.

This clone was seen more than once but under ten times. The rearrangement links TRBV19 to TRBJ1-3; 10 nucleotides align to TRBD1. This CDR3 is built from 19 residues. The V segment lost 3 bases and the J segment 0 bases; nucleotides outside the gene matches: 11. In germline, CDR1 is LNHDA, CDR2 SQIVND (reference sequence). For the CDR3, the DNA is TGTGCCAGTAGTATCCCCGAGGGACAGGGGCCAAGCTCTGGAAACACCATATATTTT. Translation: CASSIPEGQGPSSGNTIYF.

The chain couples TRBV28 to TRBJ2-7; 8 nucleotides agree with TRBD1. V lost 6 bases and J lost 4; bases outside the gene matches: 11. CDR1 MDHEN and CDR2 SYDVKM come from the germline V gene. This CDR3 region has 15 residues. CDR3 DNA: TGTGCCAGCAGAGACAGGGGTAATTGGGATTACGAGCAGTACTTC. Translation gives CASRDRGNWDYEQYF.

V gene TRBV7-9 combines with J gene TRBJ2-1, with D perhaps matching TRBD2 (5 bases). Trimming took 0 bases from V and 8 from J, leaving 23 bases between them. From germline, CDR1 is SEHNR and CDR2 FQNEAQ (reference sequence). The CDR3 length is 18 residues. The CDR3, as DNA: TGTGCCAGCAGCTTAGCTGAAGGAGGTACCTTCGGGATTGATGAGCAGTTCTTC. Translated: CASSLAEGGTFGIDEQFF.

CDR3 DNA: TGTGCCAGCCAGTACGACAGGGGCAGATATGGCTACACCTTC. Protein product: CASQYDRGRYGYTF. The rearrangement links TRBV2 to TRBJ1-2, with TRBD1 matching 8 bases. The junction had 10 bases not matched to a gene; V was cut back by 8 bases and J by 5 bases. The CDR3 length is 14 residues. The germline CDR1 and CDR2 sequences are SNHLY and FYNNEI.

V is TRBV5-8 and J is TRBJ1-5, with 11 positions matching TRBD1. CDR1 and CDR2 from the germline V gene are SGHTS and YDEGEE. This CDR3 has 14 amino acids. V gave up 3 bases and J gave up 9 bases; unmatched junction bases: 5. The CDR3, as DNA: TGTGCCAGCAGCTCCGGACAGGGGGCTTTGCCCCAGCATTTT. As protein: CASSSGQGALPQHF.

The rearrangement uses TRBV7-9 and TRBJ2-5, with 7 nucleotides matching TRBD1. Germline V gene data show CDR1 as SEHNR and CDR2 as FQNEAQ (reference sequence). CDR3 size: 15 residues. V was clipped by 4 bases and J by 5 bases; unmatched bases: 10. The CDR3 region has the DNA TGTGCCAGCAGCTCTAGACAGGGTACTAGGGAGACCCAGTACTTC. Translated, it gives CASSSRQGTRETQYF.

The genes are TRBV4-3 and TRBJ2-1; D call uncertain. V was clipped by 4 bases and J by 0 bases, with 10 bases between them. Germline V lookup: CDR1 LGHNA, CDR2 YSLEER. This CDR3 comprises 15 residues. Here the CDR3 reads CASSRTSNSYNEQFF. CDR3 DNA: TGCGCCAGCAGCCGGACGTCAAACTCCTACAATGAGCAGTTCTTC.

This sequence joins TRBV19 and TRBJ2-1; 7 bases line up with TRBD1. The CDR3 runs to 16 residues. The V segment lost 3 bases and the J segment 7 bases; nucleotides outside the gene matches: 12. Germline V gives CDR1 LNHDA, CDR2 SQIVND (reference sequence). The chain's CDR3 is CASSIITAGGRNEQFF. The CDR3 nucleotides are TGTGCCAGTAGTATCATAACGGCAGGGGGACGGAATGAGCAGTTCTTC.

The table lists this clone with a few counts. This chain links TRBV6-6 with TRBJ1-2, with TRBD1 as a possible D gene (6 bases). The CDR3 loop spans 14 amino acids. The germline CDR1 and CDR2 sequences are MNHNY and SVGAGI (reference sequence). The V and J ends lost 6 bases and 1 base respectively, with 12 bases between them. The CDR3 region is CASSYAGDNYGYTF. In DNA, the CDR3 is TGTGCCAGCAGCTACGCAGGGGATAACTATGGCTACACCTTC.

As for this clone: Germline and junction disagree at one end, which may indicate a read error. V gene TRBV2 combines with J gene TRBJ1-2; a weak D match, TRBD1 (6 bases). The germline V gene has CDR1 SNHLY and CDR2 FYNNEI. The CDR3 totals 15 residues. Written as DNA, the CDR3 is TGTGCCAGCAGCGACTACAGGGCTTCTAACTATGACTACACCTTC. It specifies CASSDYRASNYDYTF.

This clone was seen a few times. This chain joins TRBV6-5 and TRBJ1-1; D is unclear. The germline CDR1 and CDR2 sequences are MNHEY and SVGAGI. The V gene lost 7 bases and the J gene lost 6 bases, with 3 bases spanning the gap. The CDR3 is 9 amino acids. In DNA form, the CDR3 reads TGTGCCAGCACGGCTGAAGCTTTCTTT. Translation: CASTAEAFF.

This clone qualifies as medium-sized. The CDR3 loop is CASSPRETDTQYF. The CDR3, as DNA: TGTGCCAGCAGCCCAAGGGAGACAGATACGCAGTATTTT. The genes are TRBV7-8 and TRBJ2-3; maybe TRBD2 (5 bases). This CDR3 contains 13 residues. The V gene's germline CDR1 is SGHVS and CDR2 FQNEAQ. Trimming took 5 bases from V and 3 from J, leaving 9 bases between them.

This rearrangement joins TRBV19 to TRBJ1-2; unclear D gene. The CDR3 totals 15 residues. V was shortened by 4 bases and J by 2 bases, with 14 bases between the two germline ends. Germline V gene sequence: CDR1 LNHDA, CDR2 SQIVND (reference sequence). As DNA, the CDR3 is TGTGCCAGTAGTACCCCAAACACATTCAACTATGGCTACACCTTC. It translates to CASSTPNTFNYGYTF.

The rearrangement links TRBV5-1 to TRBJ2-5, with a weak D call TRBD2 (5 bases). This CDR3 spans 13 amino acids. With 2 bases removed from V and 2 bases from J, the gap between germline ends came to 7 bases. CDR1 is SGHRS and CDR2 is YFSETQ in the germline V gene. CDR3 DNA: TGCGCCAGCAGCTTAGGGAGACAAGAGACCCAGTACTTC. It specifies CASSLGRQETQYF.

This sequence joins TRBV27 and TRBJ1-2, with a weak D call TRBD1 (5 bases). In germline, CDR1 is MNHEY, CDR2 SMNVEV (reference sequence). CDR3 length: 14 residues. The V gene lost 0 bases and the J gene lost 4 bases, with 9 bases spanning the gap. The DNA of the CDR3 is TGTGCCAGCAGTTTATCTAGACAGTCCTATGGCTACACCTTC. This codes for CASSLSRQSYGYTF.

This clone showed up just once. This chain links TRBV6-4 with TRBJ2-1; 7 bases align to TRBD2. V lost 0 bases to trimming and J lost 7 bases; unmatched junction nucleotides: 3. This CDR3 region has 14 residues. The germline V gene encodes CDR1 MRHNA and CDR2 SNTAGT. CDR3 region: CASSDSAGLNEQFF. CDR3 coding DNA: TGTGCCAGCAGTGACTCAGCGGGACTTAATGAGCAGTTCTTC.

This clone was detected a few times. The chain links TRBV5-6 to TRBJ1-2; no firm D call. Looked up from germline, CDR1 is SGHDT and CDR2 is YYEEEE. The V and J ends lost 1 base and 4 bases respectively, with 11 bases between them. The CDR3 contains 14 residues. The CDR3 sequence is CASSLLGSPYGYTF. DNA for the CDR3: TGTGCCAGCAGCTTGTTAGGATCTCCCTATGGCTACACCTTC.

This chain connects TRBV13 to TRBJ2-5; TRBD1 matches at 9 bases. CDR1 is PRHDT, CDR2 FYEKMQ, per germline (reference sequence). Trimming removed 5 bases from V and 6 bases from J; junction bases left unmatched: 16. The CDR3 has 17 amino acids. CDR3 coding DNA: TGTGCCAGCAGCCCTGGGAGGCGGGACAGGGACTGGCAGACCCAGTACTTC. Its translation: CASSPGRRDRDWQTQYF.

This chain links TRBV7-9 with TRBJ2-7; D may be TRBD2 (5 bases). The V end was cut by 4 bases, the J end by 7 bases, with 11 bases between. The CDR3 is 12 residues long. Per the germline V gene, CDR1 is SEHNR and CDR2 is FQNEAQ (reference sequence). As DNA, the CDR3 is TGTGCCAGCAGCTCCGGAGGTGGGGAGCAGTACTTC. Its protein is CASSSGGGEQYF.

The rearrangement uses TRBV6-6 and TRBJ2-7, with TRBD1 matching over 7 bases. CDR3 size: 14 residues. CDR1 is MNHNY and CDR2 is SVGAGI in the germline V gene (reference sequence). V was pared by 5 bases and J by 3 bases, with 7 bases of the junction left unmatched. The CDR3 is CASSLTGSLYEQYF. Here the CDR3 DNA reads TGTGCCAGCAGTCTGACAGGGTCACTCTACGAGCAGTACTTC.